This T cell receptor (beta chain) originates from a study of T-cell memory formation after mild COVID-19. Overall study: In these data, TCR clusters were largely donor specific. General study findings and limits: Contracting clones localized mainly to CM and EM when CD4+ and mainly to EMRA when CD8+.

The CDR3 spans 13 residues. CDR1 and CDR2 from the germline V gene are DFQATT and SNEGSKA (reference sequence). V lost 5 bases to trimming and J lost 4 bases; unmatched junction nucleotides: 4. This clonotype has only a few counts. The antigen remains undetermined. Barcoded TCR alpha and TCR beta cDNA libraries with UMIs came from 5'RACE using constant-segment primers. TCRdb independently ran MiXCR on the 5' RACE reads; one entry per CDR3 protein. The table shows about 130,000 distinct CDR3 sequences, with approximately 6.2% occurring only once. The gene calls are TRBV20-1 and TRBJ2-7, with 11 bases matching TRBD1. The source material was PBMCs or a T cell subset sorted from them (not recorded which). The TCR was taken from an adult woman who had mild COVID-19 (a few samples of this study predate the infection). Cell type and time point are not known. The chain's CDR3 is CSASGQGGYEQYF. CDR3 sequence (DNA): TGCAGTGCTTCGGGACAGGGGGGATACGAGCAGTACTTC.